The present TCR beta chain was sequenced within a study of long-term antiretroviral therapy in people with HIV. Whole-study results and caveats: Comparison with controls showed narrower CDR3 length ranges in HIV repertoires.

Version v3.0 of the immunoSEQ assay ran at survey level. Produced via immunoSEQ multiplex PCR; TCRdb's table is partial and in-frame only. The table lists 35,000 or so clones, 75% to 90% of them singletons. Details on this clone: Its matching antigen is unknown.

Specimen: unsorted PBMCs, collected 2.2 years after starting antiretroviral therapy. This TCR was sampled from a man in his late teens or twenties with HIV.

CDR3 DNA: TGTGCCAGCAGTGTCCTGGGCAGGGGTGGTCAGCCCCAGCATTTT. It codes for CASSVLGRGGQPQHF. J is TRBJ1-5 and V is TRBV2; possibly TRBD1 for D (6 bases). This CDR3 has 15 residues. Per germline, CDR1 SNHLY and CDR2 FYNNEI. Trimming took 4 bases from V and 6 from J, leaving 16 bases between them.